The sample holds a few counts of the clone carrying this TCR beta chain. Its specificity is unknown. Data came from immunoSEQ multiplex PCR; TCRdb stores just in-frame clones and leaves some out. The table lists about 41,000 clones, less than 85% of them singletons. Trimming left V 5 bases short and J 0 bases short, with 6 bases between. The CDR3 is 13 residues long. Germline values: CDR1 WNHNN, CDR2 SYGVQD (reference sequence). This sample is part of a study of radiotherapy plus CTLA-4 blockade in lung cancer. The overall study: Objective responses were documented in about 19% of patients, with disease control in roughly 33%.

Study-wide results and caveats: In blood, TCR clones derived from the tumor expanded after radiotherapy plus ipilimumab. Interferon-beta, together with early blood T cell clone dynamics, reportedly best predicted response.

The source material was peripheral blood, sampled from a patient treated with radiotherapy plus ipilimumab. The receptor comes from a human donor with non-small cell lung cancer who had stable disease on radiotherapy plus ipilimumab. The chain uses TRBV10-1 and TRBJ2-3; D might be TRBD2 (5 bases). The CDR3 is CASSRTSTDTQYF. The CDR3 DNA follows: TGCGCCAGCAGTAGGACTAGCACAGATACGCAGTATTTT.